What follows are 25 T cell receptor beta chains derived from one specimen sequenced in a study of blood T cell repertoires in COVID-19. Generated by immunoSEQ multiplex PCR, the TCRdb table keeps only in-frame clones and is missing some. This table has 250,000 to 300,000 clones, 70% to 90% appearing once. The sequencing sample was made of PBMCs or T cells enriched from blood (not recorded which). The source is a woman between 25 and 40 years old who had recovered from COVID-19.

The chain is built from TRBV5-1 and TRBJ2-2; 9 bases match TRBD1. The V gene's germline CDR1 is SGHRS and CDR2 YFSETQ. V was clipped by 6 bases and J by 3 bases; unmatched bases: 6. The CDR3 runs to 15 residues. CDR3 in DNA: TGCGCCAGCATCAACCGGGACAGGGACACCGGGGAGCTGTTTTTT. Translated: CASINRDRDTGELFF.

The V call is TRBV13, the J call TRBJ2-7, with 9 positions matching TRBD1. The germline V gene encodes CDR1 PRHDT and CDR2 FYEKMQ (reference sequence). The ends lost 5 bases at V and 5 bases at J; junction bases unmatched: 7. The CDR3 covers 14 residues. CDR3: CASSVGQGLNEQYF. For the CDR3, the DNA is TGTGCCAGCAGCGTGGGACAGGGATTGAACGAGCAGTACTTC.

This chain uses TRBV25-1 with TRBJ2-7, with D possibly TRBD2 on 6 matching bases. The germline V gene encodes CDR1 MGHDK and CDR2 SYGVNS. The CDR3 is 13 amino acids. Between the trimmed V and J ends, which lost 7 bases and 0 bases, there was a span of 10 bases. CDR3 sequence reads: CASTRRGSYEQYF. The CDR3 DNA follows: TGTGCCAGCACTAGGAGGGGCTCCTACGAGCAGTACTTC.

There are a few counts of this clone. V usage is TRBV7-8 and J usage is TRBJ2-7; 7 bases agree with TRBD1. Germline V CDR1 and CDR2: SGHVS, FQNEAQ. The CDR3 sequence is 16 residues long. V was clipped by 4 bases and J by 3 bases; unmatched bases: 12. The DNA for the CDR3 is TGTGCCAGCAGCTCACCTCGGAACAGGGGTCACTACGAGCAGTACTTC. Translated, it gives CASSSPRNRGHYEQYF.

This clone has just one count. The chain couples TRBV2 to TRBJ2-1; 12 bases are shared with TRBD2. This CDR3 contains 14 residues. Germline loops: CDR1 SNHLY, CDR2 FYNNEI. Losses at the gene ends were 10 bases for V and 6 bases for J; bases not matched to a gene: 7. The CDR3 is CANQLAGGGNEQFF. DNA of the CDR3: TGTGCCAACCAACTAGCGGGAGGCGGCAATGAGCAGTTCTTC.

The chain has TRBV21-1 and TRBJ2-7; the table's D gene call, TRBD1, was not cross checked with the DNA. TRBV21-1 is annotated as a pseudogene. The CDR3 contains 13 residues. Written as DNA, the CDR3 is TGTGCCAGCCGGGACACCGGGCGGTACGAGCAGTACTTC. Amino acids: CASRDTGRYEQYF.

The chain carries TRBV24-1 and TRBJ2-5; D not certain. The germline gives CDR1 KGHDR, CDR2 SFDVKD. Trimming took off 1 base at V and 4 bases at J, with 3 bases between the two ends. This CDR3 region has 12 residues. This CDR3 is CATSDFGETQYF. CDR3 nucleotide sequence: TGTGCCACCAGTGATTTCGGAGAGACCCAGTACTTC.

The rearrangement links TRBV5-1 to TRBJ2-5; possibly TRBD1 for D (6 bases). The CDR3 has 12 amino acids. Looked up from germline, CDR1 is SGHRS and CDR2 is YFSETQ. V was shortened by 5 bases and J by 4 bases, with 9 bases between the two germline ends. The CDR3: CASRGAGETQYF. The CDR3 region has the DNA TGCGCCAGCAGGGGGGCCGGAGAGACCCAGTACTTC.

In DNA form, the CDR3 reads TGTGCCAGCAGCTTGAGTGGGACAGGTACCGGGGAGCTGTTTTTT. Its translation: CASSLSGTGTGELFF. This chain joins TRBV11-2 and TRBJ2-2, with 8 bases identical to TRBD1. V lost 3 bases, J lost 5 bases, and 5 bases stayed unmatched. This CDR3 has 15 residues. The V gene's germline CDR1 is SGHAT and CDR2 FQNNGV.

A single count supports this clone. The V and J genes are TRBV30 and TRBJ2-2; 7 nucleotides match TRBD1. This CDR3 region has 14 residues. CDR1 GTSNPN and CDR2 SVGIG come from the germline V gene (reference sequence). Germline trimming cut 1 base from V and 6 bases from J; bases unmatched to any gene: 5. CDR3 amino acids: CAWSATGKAGELFF. In DNA form, the CDR3 reads TGTGCCTGGAGTGCGACAGGGAAGGCCGGGGAGCTGTTTTTT. Drawing the rest from reference TRBV30 and TRBJ2-2, the complete variable domain is SQTIHQWPATLVQPVGSPLSLECTVEGTSNPNLYWYRQAAGRGLQLLFYSVGIGQISSEVPQNLSASRPQDRQFILSSKKLLLSDSGFYLCAWSATGKAGELFFGEGSRLTVL.

V gene TRBV11-2 combines with J gene TRBJ1-2; maybe TRBD1 (5 bases). Trimming shortened V by 2 bases and J by 2 bases, and 15 bases separated the two germline ends. Germline V gene sequence: CDR1 SGHAT, CDR2 FQNNGV. This CDR3 spans 16 amino acids. The DNA of the CDR3 is TGTGCCAGCAGCTTAAACGGCCGGCAGGGAAACTATGGCTACACCTTC. Protein: CASSLNGRQGNYGYTF.

The chain carries TRBV3-1 (or the pseudogene TRBV3-2) and TRBJ2-3; tentative D call: TRBD1 (6 bases). The CDR3 length is 15 residues. Per the germline V gene, CDR1 is LGHDT and CDR2 is YNNKEL (reference sequence). V was pared by 1 base and J by 0 bases, with 8 bases between. The CDR3 sequence is CASSQVQGSTDTQYF. DNA of the CDR3: TGTGCCAGCAGCCAAGTTCAGGGGAGCACAGATACGCAGTATTTT.

This clone was observed a single time. For the CDR3, the DNA is TGTGTACTCGTCCCTGGAAACACCATATATTTT. It codes for CVLVPGNTIYF. The gene calls are TRBV6-4 and TRBJ1-3; D gene uncertain. CDR1 is MRHNA and CDR2 is SNTAGT in the germline V gene. The CDR3 runs to 11 residues.

The V call is TRBV9, the J call TRBJ2-5, with 9 bases fitting TRBD1. From germline, CDR1 is SGDLS and CDR2 YYNGEE. V was pared by 4 bases and J by 5 bases, with 9 bases of the junction left unmatched. The CDR3 loop spans 15 amino acids. The CDR3 loop reads CASSIQGAQEETQYF. CDR3 sequence (DNA): TGTGCCAGCAGCATACAGGGGGCGCAGGAGGAGACCCAGTACTTC.

A remark on this clone: The sample carries other DNA sequences with the same CDR3. J is TRBJ1-5 and V is TRBV5-1; no definite D call. CDR1 is SGHRS and CDR2 is YFSETQ in the germline V gene. The CDR3 runs to 17 residues. Trimming removed 5 bases from V and 1 base from J, with 19 bases in between. The CDR3 bases are TGCGCCAGCAGTCCCGACGGAGGACGAACAAGCAATCAGCCCCAGCATTTT. Protein product: CASSPDGGRTSNQPQHF.

The gene calls are TRBV19 and TRBJ1-4; D is possibly TRBD1 (5 bases). Trimming removed 9 bases at V and 7 bases at J, with 24 bases between. Germline CDR1 is LNHDA and CDR2 is SQIVND (reference sequence). This CDR3 is built from 16 residues. The DNA of the CDR3 is TGTGCCAGCCGCGCGGGACTCTCGGCCCGGGGTGAAAAACTGTTTTTT. It is translated as CASRAGLSARGEKLFF.

In its sample, this clone was seen a few times. The chain combines TRBV27 with TRBJ1-5; D gene ambiguous. The CDR3 sequence is 15 residues long. Trimming took off 0 bases at V and 2 bases at J, with 8 bases between the two ends. From germline, CDR1 is MNHEY and CDR2 SMNVEV (reference sequence). The CDR3 DNA reads as TGTGCCAGCAGTTTATCCTGGCTGGGCAATCAGCCCCAGCATTTT. Translating it yields CASSLSWLGNQPQHF.

The J gene is TRBJ1-2, the V gene TRBV5-1; D is unresolved. This CDR3 is 15 amino acids long. Deletions cut 4 bases from V and 2 bases from J, with 15 bases between. Germline assignment: CDR1 SGHRS and CDR2 YFSETQ. As DNA, the CDR3 is TGCGCCAGCAGCGTGGGGAACAGCCGCAACTATGGCTACACCTTC. It specifies CASSVGNSRNYGYTF.

The V gene is TRBV18, the J gene TRBJ1-1; D might be TRBD1 (5 bases). The CDR3 has 14 residues. The germline V and J ends were trimmed by 4 bases and 6 bases, with 15 bases remaining between them. Germline V lookup: CDR1 KGHSH, CDR2 LQKENI. The CDR3 DNA sequence: TGTGCCAGCTCACAAAAAAAGGGGAGGCCTGAAGCTTTCTTT. Its translation: CASSQKKGRPEAFF.

This clone was observed once. The J gene is TRBJ1-4, the V gene TRBV5-4; D call uncertain. V lost 0 bases and J lost 2, with 8 bases in between. This CDR3 is built from 15 residues. CDR1 is SGHNT and CDR2 is YYREEE in the germline V gene (reference sequence). DNA for the CDR3: TGTGCCAGCAGCTTGGTGCCGGGGACTAATGAAAAACTGTTTTTT. It encodes CASSLVPGTNEKLFF.

Here the CDR3 reads CASRRDRWSGNTIYF. CDR3 DNA sequence: TGTGCCAGCAGGAGGGACAGGTGGTCTGGAAACACCATATATTTT. The chain recombines TRBV6-5 with TRBJ1-3, with TRBD1 matching 8 bases. Germline loops: CDR1 MNHEY, CDR2 SVGAGI. The V segment lost 6 bases and the J segment 1 base; nucleotides outside the gene matches: 5. This CDR3 is 15 amino acids long.

The chain uses TRBV27 and TRBJ2-7; the D gene is possibly TRBD2 (6 bases). From germline, CDR1 is MNHEY and CDR2 SMNVEV (reference sequence). Trimming shortened V by 2 bases and J by 3 bases, and 11 bases separated the two germline ends. The CDR3 has 14 residues. This CDR3 reads CASSLGTEGYEQYF. Here the CDR3 DNA reads TGTGCCAGCAGTTTAGGGACGGAGGGCTACGAGCAGTACTTC.

The chain uses TRBV30 and TRBJ2-7; D perhaps matches TRBD1 (5 bases). The CDR3 runs 12 residues. The V and J ends lost 1 base and 3 bases respectively, with 7 bases between them. Germline loops: CDR1 GTSNPN, CDR2 SVGIG (reference sequence). The CDR3 DNA sequence: TGTGCCTGGAGTGCCAGGGTCTACGAGCAGTACTTC. Encoded protein: CAWSARVYEQYF.

In the case of this clone: One end of the junction varies from germline; a read error may be responsible. The chain links TRBV5-5 to TRBJ1-1; no clear D. The germline gives CDR1 SGHKS, CDR2 YYEKEE (reference sequence). This CDR3 contains 17 residues. CDR3 sequence reads: CASSLALDSYGDTEAFF. The CDR3 bases are TGTGCCAGCAGTTTGGCCTTGGACTCTTACGGGGACACTGAAGCTTTCTTT.

The V and J genes are TRBV10-3 and TRBJ2-5; a weak D match, TRBD1 (8 bases). V was cut by 6 bases and J by 0 bases, with 17 bases left in between. The CDR3 totals 16 residues. Germline CDR1 and CDR2: ENHRY and SYGVKD. The CDR3 DNA reads as TGTGCCATCAGGGGGGGGACAGGTAATGACCAAGAGACCCAGTACTTC. Encoded protein: CAIRGGTGNDQETQYF.